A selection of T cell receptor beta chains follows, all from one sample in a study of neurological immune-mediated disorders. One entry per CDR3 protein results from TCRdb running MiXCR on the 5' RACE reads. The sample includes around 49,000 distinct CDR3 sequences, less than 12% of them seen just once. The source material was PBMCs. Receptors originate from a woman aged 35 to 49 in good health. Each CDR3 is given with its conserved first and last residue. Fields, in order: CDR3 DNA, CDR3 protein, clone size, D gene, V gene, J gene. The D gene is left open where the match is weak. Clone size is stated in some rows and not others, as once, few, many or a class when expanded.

TGCAGTGCCCCTTACCTTAGAGGGATGAACACTGAAGCTTTCTTT,CSAPYLRGMNTEAFF,many,-,TRBV20-1,TRBJ1-1
TGCGCCAGCAGCCATCATTACGCCTGGGGCAATCAGCCCCAGCATTTT,CASSHHYAWGNQPQHF,many,-,TRBV4-3,TRBJ1-5
TGCAGTGCTAGGCCATCCACAGATACGCAGTATTTT,CSARPSTDTQYF,many,-,TRBV20-1,TRBJ2-3
TGTGCCAGCAGTTCGAGGGCCACTGAAGCTTTCTTT,CASSSRATEAFF,few,-,TRBV6-5,TRBJ1-1
TGCGCCAGCAGCCAAGATCCGGTGGGGGCTCCCCACGAGCAGTACTTC,CASSQDPVGAPHEQYF,many,-,TRBV4-3,TRBJ2-7
TGTGCCAGCAGCTCGCTAGCGGGGGGATTCCGGGAGTACTTC,CASSSLAGGFREYF,many,TRBD2,TRBV7-2,TRBJ2-7
TGTGCCATCAGTGAGTCACGGCGGGGTGAGACCCAGTACTTC,CAISESRRGETQYF,many,-,TRBV10-3,TRBJ2-5
TGTGCCAGCACCCAGGGCAATGAGCAGTTCTTC,CASTQGNEQFF,many,-,TRBV6-2/TRBV6-3,TRBJ2-1
TGTGCCAACAGATTTGGAAGCGGGGGGCGCCAAGAGACCCAGTACTTC,CANRFGSGGRQETQYF,-,TRBD2,TRBV7-2,TRBJ2-5
TGTGCCAGCAGTTTGGAGGGTGAGCAGTTCTTC,CASSLEGEQFF,many,-,TRBV12-3/TRBV12-4,TRBJ2-1
TGTGCCAGCAGCTATGGGGGCTCCTACGAGCAGTACTTC,CASSYGGSYEQYF,once,-,TRBV9,TRBJ2-7
TGTGCCAGCAGTGAATATGGGGCGGGATTTGCTGGAAACACCATATATTTT,CASSEYGAGFAGNTIYF,many,-,TRBV25-1,TRBJ1-3
TGCAGTGCCTCAGGCGGACTAGGAACAGATACGCAGTATTTT,CSASGGLGTDTQYF,many,TRBD2,TRBV20-1,TRBJ2-3
TGCGCCAGCAGCTTGGGGGCCGAGAGCGGGGAGCTGTTTTTT,CASSLGAESGELFF,many,-,TRBV5-1,TRBJ2-2
TGTGCCAGCAAGAGCTCTGGAAACACCATATATTTT,CASKSSGNTIYF,many,-,TRBV6-5,TRBJ1-3
TGTGCCAGCAGCCCCCTCGGGGGGGTCTCCTACGAGCAGTACTTC,CASSPLGGVSYEQYF,many,TRBD2,TRBV4-2,TRBJ2-7
TGCGCCAGCAGCTTGAGGGGGAGCACGACAGATACGCAGTATTTT,CASSLRGSTTDTQYF,many,-,TRBV5-1,TRBJ2-3
TGCAGTGCTAGAAGTACACCAAGCAATGAGCAGTTCTTC,CSARSTPSNEQFF,many,-,TRBV20-1,TRBJ2-1
TGCGCCAGCAGCCAAGATCTGGGGCGACCTGAAGCTTTCTTT,CASSQDLGRPEAFF,many,-,TRBV4-3,TRBJ1-1
TGTGCCAGCAGTTTAGCACAATCCTACGAGCAGTACTTC,CASSLAQSYEQYF,large,-,TRBV27,TRBJ2-7
TGCGCCAGCAGCTTGGGCGACAGGGGGCAGGGGATGAACACTGAAGCTTTCTTT,CASSLGDRGQGMNTEAFF,many,TRBD1,TRBV5-1,TRBJ1-1
TGTGCCAGCAGTCCCACCTCCGGGAATTCACCCCTCCACTTT,CASSPTSGNSPLHF,many,-,TRBV28,TRBJ1-6
TGTGCCAGCAGCCAAGAGGGGATTCCTGGAAACACCATATATTTT,CASSQEGIPGNTIYF,many,-,TRBV4-2,TRBJ1-3
TGCGCCAGCAGCATGGGTACGGTGAACACTGAAGCTTTCTTT,CASSMGTVNTEAFF,many,-,TRBV5-1,TRBJ1-1
TGTGCCAGCAGTTGGGACAGGGGGCTAGAGACCCAGTACTTC,CASSWDRGLETQYF,many,TRBD1,TRBV12-3/TRBV12-4,TRBJ2-5